The next 12 T cell receptor beta chains were all read from a single sample in a study of T cells expressing NK-cell markers. TCRdb re-called the 5' RACE reads, yielding one record per CDR3 amino acid sequence without DNA. The sample table includes 550,000 to 600,000 distinct CDR3 sequences. Specimen: blood T cells: a sorted CD56 or NKG2C T cell subset, CD4+ or CD8+ T cells, or bulk PBMC T cells (not recorded which). These receptors were collected from a young man in good health.

The V gene is TRBV6-5, the J gene TRBJ2-2; the D gene TCRdb calls, TRBD2, cannot be checked with no DNA. The CDR3 runs to 16 residues. The germline V gene has CDR1 MNHEY and CDR2 SVGAGI. The CDR3 here is CASSYSLAGYTGELFF.

The rearrangement uses TRBV15 and TRBJ1-3. The CDR3 consists of 16 residues. Germline-derived CDR1 and CDR2 are LNHNV and YYDKDF (reference sequence). The CDR3 protein is CATSRERQTSGNTIYF.

The chain links TRBV9 to TRBJ2-3; TCRdb's D gene call, TRBD1, goes unchecked for lack of DNA. The CDR3 sequence is 16 residues long. The germline CDR1 and CDR2 sequences are SGDLS and YYNGEE. Here the CDR3 reads CASSAQGQSALNTQYF.

V is TRBV24-1 and J is TRBJ2-1; the TCRdb D gene call, TRBD1, has no DNA to confirm it. Germline V gene lookup returns CDR1 KGHDR and CDR2 SFDVKD. The CDR3 spans 16 residues. The CDR3 loop is CATSDSDRGFVNEQFF.

This chain links TRBV10-3 with TRBJ2-1; TCRdb's assignment of TRBD2 cannot be checked, as there is no DNA. The CDR3 length is 14 residues. Per the germline V gene, CDR1 is ENHRY and CDR2 is SYGVKD. CDR3 protein: CAISSSGSGNEQFF.

The chain joins TRBV4-2 to TRBJ2-1; no DNA is available, so the TRBD2 call from TCRdb remains unchecked. This CDR3 region has 22 residues. Germline V lookup: CDR1 LGHNA, CDR2 YNFKEQ. The CDR3 protein is CASSQGPKPGLAGPPSYNEQFF.

The rearrangement links TRBV15 to TRBJ2-2. Germline V CDR1 and CDR2: LNHNV, YYDKDF (reference sequence). The CDR3 is 17 amino acids. The CDR3 reads CATSTDRQGLNTGELFF.

The J gene is TRBJ2-3, the V gene TRBV5-1; without DNA, the TCRdb call of TRBD2 cannot be checked. The CDR3 is 17 residues long. The germline CDR1 and CDR2 sequences are SGHRS and YFSETQ. CDR3 sequence reads: CASSPVASGTISDTQYF.

This chain links TRBV4-3 with TRBJ1-1; TCRdb returns TRBD1, unconfirmable since there is no DNA. Germline values: CDR1 LGHNA, CDR2 YSLEER. The CDR3 spans 16 residues. CDR3: CASSARYRGLNTEAFF.

The rearrangement uses TRBV5-6 and TRBJ1-4; the D gene TCRdb calls, TRBD1, cannot be checked with no DNA. This CDR3 comprises 14 residues. CDR1 and CDR2 from the germline V gene are SGHDT and YYEEEE. The CDR3 loop is CASSSGSPPFKLFF.

The J gene is TRBJ2-1, the V gene TRBV11-2; TCRdb designates TRBD2, a call that cannot be tested without DNA. The CDR3 is made up of 18 amino acids. From germline, CDR1 is SGHAT and CDR2 FQNNGV. CDR3: CASSGPLAGGPGHNEQFF.

The chain couples TRBV28 to TRBJ1-4; TCRdb's D gene call, TRBD1, goes unchecked for lack of DNA. CDR3 length: 12 residues. Looked up from germline, CDR1 is MDHEN and CDR2 is SYDVKM. CDR3 region: CASRGQEEKLFF.